The rows below give T cell receptor beta chains drawn from one sample of a study of graft-versus-host responses after intestinal transplantation. Clones were read by immunoSEQ multiplex PCR, and TCRdb kept only the in-frame ones, dropping some. The data hold about 93,000 clones, with around 93% observed a single time. Their antigens are not known. Sequences were derived from unstimulated CD8+ T cells sorted from spleen or lymph node cells, sampled before intestinal transplant. These receptors were collected from a human donor who received an intestinal transplant. Both conserved end residues are part of each CDR3. The order of the fields is D gene, J gene, V gene, clone size, CDR3 protein, CDR3 DNA. The D gene is left open where the match is weak. Clone size is given for some rows only: seen once, a few or many times, or a class if the clone is expanded.

>-|TRBJ2-7|TRBV7-9|-
CASSSTGQHSISYEQYF
TGTGCCAGCAGCTCGACTGGACAGCATAGTATCTCCTACGAGCAGTACTTC
>-|TRBJ2-7|TRBV9|-
CASSVGQVSYEQYF
TGTGCCAGCAGCGTAGGACAGGTCTCCTACGAGCAGTACTTC
>TRBD1|TRBJ2-6|TRBV7-9|once
CASSLGTGGLSGANVLTF
TGTGCCAGCAGCTTGGGGACAGGGGGTCTCTCTGGGGCCAACGTCCTGACTTTC
>-|TRBJ1-2|TRBV5-1|-
CASSAHRVTYGYTF
TGCGCCAGCAGCGCCCACCGGGTTACCTATGGCTACACCTTC
>TRBD1|TRBJ1-2|TRBV19|-
CASSIDISGTGNGYTF
TGTGCCAGTAGTATAGATATTTCGGGGACAGGGAACGGCTACACCTTC
>TRBD2|TRBJ2-7|TRBV15|-
CATSRGTGGTLGEQYF
TGTGCCACCAGCAGAGGGACCGGGGGGACCTTGGGCGAGCAGTACTTC
>TRBD1|TRBJ1-1|TRBV7-6|-
CASSPDRVNTEAFF
TGTGCCAGCAGCCCGGACAGGGTGAACACTGAAGCTTTCTTT
>TRBD1|TRBJ2-5|TRBV27|-
CASSPVDREETQYF
TGTGCCAGCAGTCCGGTGGACAGGGAGGAGACCCAGTACTTC
>-|TRBJ1-4|TRBV5-6|-
CASSPPGAEKLFF
TGTGCCAGCAGCCCACCGGGAGCAGAAAAACTGTTTTTT
>TRBD2|TRBJ2-7|TRBV6-4|few
CASSEEAGGSYEQYF
TGTGCCAGCAGTGAGGAGGCGGGGGGCTCCTACGAGCAGTACTTC
>-|TRBJ2-3|TRBV6-1|-
CASRAGSGTDTQYF
TGTGCCAGCAGAGCAGGGTCCGGGACAGATACGCAGTATTTT
>TRBD1|TRBJ1-5|TRBV27|-
CASSPPGGWQPQHF
TGTGCCAGCAGCCCCCCAGGGGGATGGCAGCCCCAGCATTTT
>-|TRBJ2-6|TRBV6-1|-
CASSVEVAGANVLTF
TGTGCCAGCAGTGTCGAGGTGGCTGGGGCCAACGTCCTGACTTTC
>-|TRBJ2-7|TRBV7-8|-
CASSLSGPGYEQYF
TGTGCCAGCAGCCTAAGTGGCCCGGGCTACGAGCAGTACTTC
>TRBD2|TRBJ2-3|TRBV11-2|-
CASSPSPKTSGKADTQYF
TGTGCCAGCAGCCCTAGCCCCAAGACTAGCGGGAAGGCAGATACGCAGTATTTT
>-|TRBJ1-3|TRBV4-2|-
CANSQDTGRYGNTIYF
TGTGCCAACAGCCAAGATACAGGGAGATATGGAAACACCATATATTTT
>TRBD1|TRBJ2-1|TRBV7-9|-
CASSSGGDSSYSYNEQFF
TGTGCCAGCAGCTCAGGGGGCGACAGCTCCTACTCCTACAATGAGCAGTTCTTC
>TRBD1|TRBJ1-2|TRBV27|-
CASSGGETYGYTF
TGTGCCAGCTCAGGGGGAGAGACCTATGGCTACACCTTC
>-|TRBJ1-1|TRBV28|once
CASSATGTSATEAFF
TGTGCCAGCAGTGCCACTGGGACATCGGCGACTGAAGCTTTCTTT
>-|TRBJ1-6|TRBV9|-
CASSAYSGGLVSPLHF
TGTGCCAGCAGCGCTTACAGCGGCGGCCTCGTATCACCCCTCCACTTT
>TRBD2|TRBJ2-3|TRBV6-5|-
CASRVLAGVSDTQYF
TGTGCCAGCAGAGTACTAGCGGGAGTGTCGGATACGCAGTATTTT
>-|TRBJ1-1|TRBV19|-
CATRTGTEAFF
TGTGCCACCCGAACAGGGACTGAAGCTTTCTTT
>-|TRBJ2-7|TRBV27|-
CASSDRGAAMVQYF
TGTGCCAGCAGTGACCGGGGTGCGGCCATGGTGCAGTACTTC
>TRBD1|TRBJ1-1|TRBV5-4|-
CASSSAGTGDTEAFF
TGTGCCAGCAGCTCCGCAGGGACAGGGGACACTGAAGCTTTCTTT
>-|TRBJ1-5|TRBV7-2|-
CASSLGQPSNQPQHF
TGTGCCAGCAGCTTAGGACAGCCAAGCAATCAGCCCCAGCATTTT
>TRBD1|TRBJ1-4|TRBV4-1|-
CASGQAMDEKLFF
TGCGCCAGCGGACAGGCCATGGATGAAAAACTGTTTTTT
>-|TRBJ1-2|TRBV10-3|-
CAISDQLGGGGPGNYGYTF
TGTGCCATCAGTGACCAACTAGGAGGGGGGGGACCGGGTAACTATGGCTACACCTTC
>-|TRBJ2-3|TRBV27|-
CASSFIRGGDLSTDTQYF
TGTGCCAGCAGTTTTATACGTGGCGGGGATTTAAGCACAGATACGCAGTATTTT
>-|TRBJ2-7|TRBV5-5|-
CASMAPAHEDRSYEQYF
TGTGCCAGCATGGCCCCCGCGCACGAAGACAGATCCTACGAGCAGTACTTC
>TRBD1|TRBJ1-1|TRBV4-2|-
CASSQVGQGTEAFF
TGTGCCAGCAGCCAAGTGGGACAGGGGACTGAAGCTTTCTTT
>-|TRBJ1-6|TRBV19|-
CASSIGSFYNSPLHF
TGTGCCAGTAGTATTGGGAGTTTCTATAATTCACCCCTCCACTTT
>TRBD1|TRBJ1-2|TRBV13|-
CASGTGERYGYTF
TGTGCCAGCGGGACAGGGGAACGCTATGGCTACACCTTC
>-|TRBJ1-1|TRBV6-1|-
CASSFRGTEAFF
TGTGCCAGCAGTTTCCGGGGCACTGAAGCTTTCTTT
>TRBD2|TRBJ2-1|TRBV5-1|once
CASSLDSGTYNEQFF
TGCGCCAGCAGCTTGGATAGCGGGACTTACAATGAGCAGTTCTTC
>TRBD1|TRBJ1-1|TRBV19|-
CATQQGGAAFF
TGTGCCACCCAGCAGGGGGGCGCAGCTTTCTTT
>TRBD1|TRBJ2-3|TRBV27|-
CASSLLRSQGVDTQYF
TGTGCCAGCAGTTTATTGCGTAGCCAGGGGGTCGATACGCAGTATTTT
>-|TRBJ2-1|TRBV19|-
CASAEGSSYNEQFF
TGTGCCAGCGCTGAAGGGAGTTCCTACAATGAGCAGTTCTTC
>TRBD2|TRBJ2-2|TRBV6-1|once
CASSGMWTSGRANTGELFF
TGTGCCAGCAGTGGGATGTGGACTAGCGGGAGGGCGAACACCGGGGAGCTGTTTTTT
>-|TRBJ2-7|TRBV29-1|-
CSVSPGLGPYEQYF
TGCAGCGTGTCACCGGGACTTGGACCCTACGAGCAGTACTTC
>-|TRBJ2-1|TRBV19|-
CASSATVDNEQFF
TGTGCCAGTAGTGCGACAGTTGACAATGAGCAGTTCTTC
>-|TRBJ2-1|TRBV7-7|-
CASSLSRASRNEQFF
TGTGCCAGCAGCTTATCGAGGGCCTCCCGGAATGAGCAGTTCTTC
>-|TRBJ2-7|TRBV27|-
CAVGAGTNPYEQYF
TGTGCCGTTGGGGCCGGGACAAACCCCTACGAGCAGTACTTC
>-|TRBJ1-2|TRBV7-9|-
CASSSTSGDRAWDGYTF
TGTGCCAGCAGCTCGACCTCGGGCGACAGAGCGTGGGATGGCTACACCTTC
>-|TRBJ1-1|TRBV9|-
CASSPSGGPEAFF
TGTGCCAGCAGCCCCTCCGGAGGACCCGAGGCTTTCTTT
>-|TRBJ1-5|TRBV10-2|once
CASTTGFGQPQHF
TGCGCCAGCACCACAGGGTTCGGTCAGCCCCAGCATTTT
>-|TRBJ2-2|TRBV5-6|-
CASSLARQETTGELFF
TGTGCCAGCAGCTTGGCCCGACAGGAGACCACCGGGGAGCTGTTTTTT
>TRBD2|TRBJ2-1|TRBV9|-
CASSVAPLAGDDEQFF
TGTGCCAGCAGCGTAGCCCCGCTAGCGGGGGATGATGAGCAGTTCTTC
>TRBD1|TRBJ1-1|TRBV25-1|-
CASSSTGLMNTEAFF
TGTGCCAGCAGCTCGACAGGGCTGATGAACACTGAAGCTTTCTTT
>-|TRBJ1-5|TRBV6-5|-
CASSSTGYQPQHF
TGTGCCAGCAGTAGTACAGGGTATCAGCCCCAGCATTTT
>-|TRBJ1-1|TRBV9|-
CASSRWGLRNTEAFF
TGTGCCAGCTCACGGTGGGGGCTACGGAACACTGAAGCTTTCTTT
>-|TRBJ2-7|TRBV4-3|-
CASSQEVGGAPYEQYF
TGCGCCAGCAGCCAAGAGGTCGGCGGGGCCCCATACGAGCAGTACTTC
>TRBD1|TRBJ2-2|TRBV5-8|once
CASSPGTATGELFF
TGTGCCAGCAGCCCCGGGACAGCAACCGGGGAGCTGTTTTTT
>TRBD2|TRBJ2-7|TRBV5-6|once
CASRSGTSVEQYF
TGTGCCAGCAGGTCCGGGACTAGCGTCGAGCAGTACTTC
>-|TRBJ2-1|TRBV7-9|-
CASSLVWRYNEQFF
TGTGCCAGCAGCTTAGTCTGGAGGTACAATGAGCAGTTCTTC